Listed below are T cell receptor beta chains from one sample, sequenced in a study of cytomegalovirus exposure and HLA in healthy donors. Produced via immunoSEQ multiplex PCR; TCRdb's table is partial and in-frame only. The sample lists 110,000 to 150,000 clones; roughly 79% were seen once. Sequenced input: PBMCs. The receptors originated from a middle-aged woman in good health and CMV-seronegative. Each CDR3 is given with its conserved first and last residue. D genes are given only for firm matches. Size values are once, few and many counts, or a class for expanded clones, and some rows have none.

V	size	J	D	CDR3	DNA
TRBV10-3	-	TRBJ2-6	-	CAISEPNGAVGPGANVLTF	TGTGCCATCAGTGAGCCGAATGGCGCCGTTGGGCCTGGGGCCAACGTCCTGACTTTC
TRBV7-9	-	TRBJ2-7	TRBD1	CASSPRGRGLYEQYF	TGTGCCAGCAGCCCTAGGGGCAGGGGGCTTTACGAGCAGTACTTC
TRBV5-6	-	TRBJ2-7	-	CASSFGVTQAYEQYF	TGTGCCAGCAGCTTCGGCGTGACACAAGCCTACGAGCAGTACTTC
TRBV10-3	few	TRBJ2-2	-	CAITPRGTGELFF	TGTGCCATCACCCCCCGGGGAACCGGGGAGCTGTTTTTT
TRBV6-1	few	TRBJ1-5	-	CASSVLQSVGNQPQHF	TGTGCCAGCAGTGTGCTCCAGTCAGTGGGCAATCAGCCCCAGCATTTT
TRBV19	-	TRBJ2-7	TRBD1	CASTPGQGYEQYF	TGTGCCAGTACTCCGGGACAGGGCTACGAGCAGTACTTC
TRBV28	-	TRBJ1-2	TRBD1	CASSRQGYGYTF	TGTGCCAGCAGCAGACAGGGTTATGGCTACACCTTC
TRBV5-1	-	TRBJ2-7	TRBD2	CASSREGLGGSYEQYF	TGCGCCAGCAGCCGGGAGGGTTTGGGGGGCTCCTACGAGCAGTACTTC
TRBV9	once	TRBJ2-1	TRBD2	CASGLAGVPDEQFF	TGTGCCAGTGGACTAGCGGGAGTCCCAGATGAGCAGTTCTTC
TRBV29-1	-	TRBJ2-7	-	CSVERGYPYEQYF	TGCAGCGTTGAAAGGGGATACCCCTACGAGCAGTACTTC
TRBV5-5	-	TRBJ2-5	-	CASSSPLGTQETQYF	TGTGCCAGCAGCTCCCCCCTCGGGACACAAGAGACCCAGTACTTC
TRBV27	-	TRBJ2-7	TRBD2	CASSLYGTSGRAGFEQYF	TGTGCCAGCAGTTTATACGGGACTAGCGGGAGGGCCGGTTTCGAGCAGTACTTC
TRBV30	few	TRBJ1-4	TRBD1	CAWSRDREKLFF	TGTGCCTGGAGCCGGGACAGGGAAAAACTGTTTTTT
TRBV4-3	-	TRBJ2-1	-	CASSQGVRDATPRSSYNEQFF	TGCGCCAGCAGCCAAGGGGTGCGAGACGCCACGCCAAGGAGCTCCTACAATGAGCAGTTCTTC
TRBV4-1	-	TRBJ2-2	-	CASSPLAGGTGELFF	TGCGCCAGCAGCCCCCTGGCGGGCGGCACCGGGGAGCTGTTTTTT
TRBV9	-	TRBJ2-3	-	CASSVTSTDTQYF	TGTGCCAGCAGCGTGACTAGCACAGATACGCAGTATTTT
TRBV19	-	TRBJ1-2	-	CATYRLGYGYTF	TGTGCCACCTACAGGTTAGGCTATGGCTACACCTTC